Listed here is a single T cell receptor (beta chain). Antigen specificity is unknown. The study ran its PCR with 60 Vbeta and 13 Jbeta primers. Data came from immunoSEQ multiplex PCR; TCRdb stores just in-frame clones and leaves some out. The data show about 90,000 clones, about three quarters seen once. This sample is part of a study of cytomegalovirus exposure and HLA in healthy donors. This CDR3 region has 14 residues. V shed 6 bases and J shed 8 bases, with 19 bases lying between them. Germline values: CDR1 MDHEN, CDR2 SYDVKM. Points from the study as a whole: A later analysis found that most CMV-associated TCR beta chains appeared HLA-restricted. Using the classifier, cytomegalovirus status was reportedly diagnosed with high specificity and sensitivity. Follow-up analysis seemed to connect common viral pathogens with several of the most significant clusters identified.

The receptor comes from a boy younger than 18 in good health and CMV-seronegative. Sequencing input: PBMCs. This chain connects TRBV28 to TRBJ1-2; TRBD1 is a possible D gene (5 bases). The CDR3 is CASRRGLGAGGYTF. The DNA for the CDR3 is TGTGCCAGCAGGAGGGGCCTAGGGGCGGGGGGCTACACCTTC.